This T cell receptor beta chain is from a study of read filtering for tumor transcriptome and immune sequencing. CDR1 and CDR2 from the germline V gene are SNHLY and FYNNEI. V lost 6 bases and J lost 1, with 12 bases in between. The CDR3 has 14 residues. From roughly 400 ng of RNA, a library with molecular barcoded alpha/delta and beta/gamma adaptors was made. TCRdb re-analysed the reads in MiXCR, keeping a single row per CDR3 protein. The table shows 90,000 to 95,000 distinct CDR3 sequences, with roughly 21% occurring only once. Sequences were obtained from a population of CD138-negative cells sorted from bone marrow. V usage is TRBV2 and J usage is TRBJ1-1; D not certain. The source of this sequence is a donor at least 40 years old with multiple myeloma. CDR3 amino acids: CASRKEDGNTEAFF. CDR3 in DNA: TGTGCCAGCAGGAAAGAGGACGGGAACACTGAAGCTTTCTTT.